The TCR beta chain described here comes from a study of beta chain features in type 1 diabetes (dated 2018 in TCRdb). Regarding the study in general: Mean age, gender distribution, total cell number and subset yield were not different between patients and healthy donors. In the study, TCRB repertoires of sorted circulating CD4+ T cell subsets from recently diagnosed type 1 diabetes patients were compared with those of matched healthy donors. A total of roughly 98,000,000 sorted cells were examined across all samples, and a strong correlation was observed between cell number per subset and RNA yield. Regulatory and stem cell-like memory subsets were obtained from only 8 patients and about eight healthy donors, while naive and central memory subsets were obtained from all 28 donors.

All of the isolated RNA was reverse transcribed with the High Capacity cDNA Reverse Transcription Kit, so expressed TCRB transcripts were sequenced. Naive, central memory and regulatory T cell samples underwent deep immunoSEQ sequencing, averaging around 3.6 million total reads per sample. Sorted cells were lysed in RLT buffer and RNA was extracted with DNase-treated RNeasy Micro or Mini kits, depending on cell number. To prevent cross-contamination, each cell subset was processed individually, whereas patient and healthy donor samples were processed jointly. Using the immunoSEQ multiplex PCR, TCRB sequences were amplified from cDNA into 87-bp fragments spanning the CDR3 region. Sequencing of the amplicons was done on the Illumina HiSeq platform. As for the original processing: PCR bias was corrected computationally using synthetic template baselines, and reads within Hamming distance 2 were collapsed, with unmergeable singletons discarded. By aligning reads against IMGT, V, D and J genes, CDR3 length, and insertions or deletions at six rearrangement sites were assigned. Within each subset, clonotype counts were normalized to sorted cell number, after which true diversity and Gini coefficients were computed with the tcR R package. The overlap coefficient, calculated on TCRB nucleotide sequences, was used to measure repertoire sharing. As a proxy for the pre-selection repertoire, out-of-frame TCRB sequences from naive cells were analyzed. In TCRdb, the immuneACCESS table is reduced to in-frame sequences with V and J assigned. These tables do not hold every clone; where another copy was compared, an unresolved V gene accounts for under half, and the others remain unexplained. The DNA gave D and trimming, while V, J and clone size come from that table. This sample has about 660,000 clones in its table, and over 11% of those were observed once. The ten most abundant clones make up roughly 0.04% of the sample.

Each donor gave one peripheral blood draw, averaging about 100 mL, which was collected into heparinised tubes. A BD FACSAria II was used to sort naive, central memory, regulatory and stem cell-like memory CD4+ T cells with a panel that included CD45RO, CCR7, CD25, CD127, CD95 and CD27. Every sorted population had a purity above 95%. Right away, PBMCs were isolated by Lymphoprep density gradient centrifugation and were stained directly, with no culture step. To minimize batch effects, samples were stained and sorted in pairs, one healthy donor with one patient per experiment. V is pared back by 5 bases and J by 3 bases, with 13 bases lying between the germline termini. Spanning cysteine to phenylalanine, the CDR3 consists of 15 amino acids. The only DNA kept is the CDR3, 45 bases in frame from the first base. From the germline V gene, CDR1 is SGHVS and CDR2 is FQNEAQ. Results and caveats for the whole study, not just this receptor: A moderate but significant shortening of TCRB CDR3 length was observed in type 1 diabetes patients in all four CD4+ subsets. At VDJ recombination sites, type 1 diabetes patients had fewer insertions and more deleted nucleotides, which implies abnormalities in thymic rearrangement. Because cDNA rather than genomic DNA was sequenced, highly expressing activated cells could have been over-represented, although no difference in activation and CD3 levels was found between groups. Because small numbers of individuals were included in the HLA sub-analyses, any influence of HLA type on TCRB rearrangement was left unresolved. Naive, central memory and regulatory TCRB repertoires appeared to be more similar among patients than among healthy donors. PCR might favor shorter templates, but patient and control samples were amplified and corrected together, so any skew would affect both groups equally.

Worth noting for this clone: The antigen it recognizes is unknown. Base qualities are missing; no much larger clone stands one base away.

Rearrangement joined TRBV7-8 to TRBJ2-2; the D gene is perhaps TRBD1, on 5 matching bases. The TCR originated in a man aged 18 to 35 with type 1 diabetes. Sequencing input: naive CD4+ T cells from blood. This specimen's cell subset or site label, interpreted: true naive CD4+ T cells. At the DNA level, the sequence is TGTGCCAGCAGCCCCTCAGGGTGGGACACCGGGGAGCTGTTTTTT. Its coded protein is CASSPSGWDTGELFF.